This is a list of T cell receptor beta chains from one sample in a study of OX40 agonist ivuxolimab in advanced cancers. Method: immunoSEQ multiplex PCR; TCRdb's copy keeps in-frame clones and lacks some. The top ten clones hold roughly 4.8% of a sample with around 78,000 clones, around 85% of them seen once. The starting material was CD4+ or CD8+ T cells sorted from blood, obtained in a trial of the OX40 agonist ivuxolimab. These receptor sequences come from an adult with an advanced solid tumor such as melanoma, head and neck, liver or kidney cancer. Both conserved end residues are trimmed from each CDR3.

v_call cdr3_length cdr3_aa
TRBV5-4 13 ASSLPGQDLYGYT
TRBV4-2 12 ASSQGSEDYEQY
TRBV30 10 AWNVVYGTIY
TRBV6-5 13 ASSWGLAGAGEQF
TRBV7-9 14 ASSLGDSGGGNTQY
TRBV12-5 13 ASGKGQMYQETQY
TRBV6-5 12 ASTPNTVNTEAF
TRBV6-6 10 ASNNFDVEQY
TRBV10-2 18 ASSEFSGTSIMSTGNEQF
TRBV5-8 13 ASSFVSGRQETQY
TRBV7-9 11 ASSFPQGREQY
TRBV18 13 ASSAPGTGFSEQY
TRBV6-5 12 ASSYSGSNYGYT
TRBV2 12 ASSGSSAGQPQH
TRBV12-5 16 ASGRHRDRGYLNQPQH
TRBV11-1 10 ASSQDSYEQY
TRBV7-9 8 ASKGDTQY
TRBV6-5 11 ASNEAGHYGYT
TRBV9 16 ASSARPGLAGVPDTQY
TRBV20-1 9 SARKSTEAF
TRBV7-9 11 ASSLRYREKLF
TRBV11-2 16 ASSLGEVYFLGTGELF
TRBV4-1 15 ASSPPTGVGVGWQPT
TRBV21-1 12 ASSTPSGSYEQY
TRBV6-5 11 ATRMQGFYEQY
TRBV2 13 ASSEGFTHNSPLH
TRBV27 13 ASSLRVPSTGELF
TRBV7-2 12 ASSLVRTGTEAF
TRBV5-1 12 ASSPDANSDTQY
TRBV10-3 10 AISEGGGEQF
TRBV30 10 AWSRQGNEQF
TRBV7-3 13 ASSAGAASYNEQF